A single sample gave rise to the 3 T cell receptor beta chains below, sequenced in a study of CD8+ T cells in alopecia areata. RNA extraction was followed by reverse transcription into cDNA, which acted as the sequencing template. Here immunoSEQ multiplex PCR was the method, and the copy in TCRdb shows in-frame clones only, minus some. The sample has about 150,000 clones; roughly 65% are singletons. The treatment is: oral pan-JAK inhibitor, 5-10 mg twice daily. Sample: CD4+ T cells sorted from blood, taken at week 4, from a patient treated with tofacitinib. These receptors were collected from a human donor with alopecia areata.

This chain links TRBV29-1 with TRBJ2-7; the D gene is possibly TRBD2 (6 bases). With 7 bases removed from V and 2 bases from J, the gap between germline ends came to 18 bases. Germline V gene sequence: CDR1 SQVTM, CDR2 ANQGSEA. The CDR3 covers 14 residues. The CDR3 region is CSAAGGGATYEQYF. As DNA, the CDR3 is TGCAGCGCCGCCGGTGGCGGGGCGACCTACGAGCAGTACTTC.

The V and J genes are TRBV4-2 and TRBJ2-3, with a possible D match to TRBD2 (6 bases). This CDR3 has 18 amino acids. V was trimmed by 0 bases and J by 2 bases, leaving 18 bases between them. In germline, CDR1 is LGHNA, CDR2 YNFKEQ. The CDR3 loop is CASSQDPPRRGSTDTQYF. Written as DNA, the CDR3 is TGTGCCAGCAGCCAAGACCCCCCTCGGCGGGGCTCCACAGATACGCAGTATTTT.

The genes are TRBV2 and TRBJ2-3; 9 bases fit TRBD1. Trimming cost V 7 bases and J 2 bases; bases outside gene matches: 7. The CDR3 has 15 residues. Germline values: CDR1 SNHLY, CDR2 FYNNEI. In DNA form, the CDR3 reads TGTGCCAGCACCCCGGACAGGGGTCACACAGATACGCAGTATTTT. The encoded protein is CASTPDRGHTDTQYF.